Below, 18 T cell receptor beta chains from the same sample are listed, as sequenced in a study of PD-L1 blockade in urothelial cancer. As for time point: pretreatment peripheral blood. Method: immunoSEQ multiplex PCR; TCRdb's copy keeps in-frame clones and lacks some. The table lists 35,000 to 45,000 clones, roughly 82% of them singletons. The sequences come from PBMCs, collected around atezolizumab (anti-PD-L1) treatment. The receptors here all came from a man aged 55 to 69 with urothelial cancer.

The chain uses TRBV15 and TRBJ2-6; no firm D call. The CDR3 totals 15 residues. Germline assignment: CDR1 LNHNV and CDR2 YYDKDF (reference sequence). Trimming shortened V by 0 bases and J by 0 bases, and 3 bases separated the two germline ends. This chain's CDR3 is CATSRDNSGANVLTF. The CDR3, as DNA: TGTGCCACCAGCAGAGACAACTCTGGGGCCAACGTCCTGACTTTC. The whole variable domain, remainder taken from reference TRBV15 and TRBJ2-6, is DAMVIQNPRYQVTQFGKPVTLSCSQTLNHNVMYWYQQKSSQAPKLLFHYYDKDFNNEADTPDNFQSRRPNTSFCFLDIRSPGLGDTAMYLCATSRDNSGANVLTFGAGSRLTVL.

V gene TRBV19 combines with J gene TRBJ2-3, with D perhaps matching TRBD1 (6 bases). Deletions cut 5 bases from V and 1 base from J, with 13 bases between. The CDR3 is 15 residues long. Per the germline V gene, CDR1 is LNHDA and CDR2 is SQIVND (reference sequence). This CDR3 reads CASSLSGHGTDTQYF. Here the CDR3 DNA reads TGTGCCAGTAGTCTCTCGGGACACGGCACAGATACGCAGTATTTT. Drawing the rest from reference TRBV19 and TRBJ2-3, the complete variable domain is DGGITQSPKYLFRKEGQNVTLSCEQNLNHDAMYWYRQDPGQGLRLIYYSQIVNDFQKGDIAEGYSVSREKKESFPLTVTSAQKNPTAFYLCASSLSGHGTDTQYFGPGTRLTVL.

V and J are TRBV11-2 and TRBJ2-1; no definite D call. The CDR3 contains 15 residues. Germline CDR1 reads SGHAT; CDR2 reads FQNNGV. V was pared by 0 bases and J by 9 bases, with 15 bases between. The CDR3 region has the DNA TGTGCCAGCAGCTTAGACTCTGAGGCGGCAACTGAGCAGTTCTTC. Translation gives CASSLDSEAATEQFF.

The chain has TRBV28 and TRBJ2-7; TRBD1 matches 9 bases. This CDR3 has 16 residues. Germline CDR1 reads MDHEN; CDR2 reads SYDVKM. Losses at the gene ends were 3 bases for V and 5 bases for J; bases not matched to a gene: 11. The CDR3 bases are TGTGCCAGCAGTTTGAGTTCGGGGACAGGGTTCAACGAGCAGTACTTC. This sequence encodes CASSLSSGTGFNEQYF.

This clone was detected once. The chain combines TRBV6-5 with TRBJ1-2, with 10 nucleotides matching TRBD1. The germline CDR1 and CDR2 sequences are MNHEY and SVGAGI. Trimming removed 7 bases from V and 8 bases from J; junction bases left unmatched: 10. This CDR3 comprises 14 residues. This chain's CDR3 is CASTPGQGRGGYTF. The DNA for the CDR3 is TGTGCCAGCACCCCGGGACAGGGGAGAGGCGGCTACACCTTC.

The chain carries TRBV19 and TRBJ2-7; 7 nucleotides agree with TRBD2. V lost 8 bases, J lost 7 bases, and 17 bases stayed unmatched. CDR1 and CDR2 (germline): LNHDA, SQIVND (reference sequence). CDR3 length equals 15 residues. CDR3 sequence reads: CASAVGPGRGWEQYF. In DNA, the CDR3 is TGTGCCAGTGCGGTGGGTCCAGGGAGGGGCTGGGAGCAGTACTTC. Full variable domain (rest looked up from reference TRBV19 and TRBJ2-7): DGGITQSPKYLFRKEGQNVTLSCEQNLNHDAMYWYRQDPGQGLRLIYYSQIVNDFQKGDIAEGYSVSREKKESFPLTVTSAQKNPTAFYLCASAVGPGRGWEQYFGPGTRLTVT.

By frequency in the sample, this clone is medium-sized (0.01 to 0.1%). The chain combines TRBV2 with TRBJ1-5; no firm D call. Germline loops: CDR1 SNHLY, CDR2 FYNNEI. Trimming cost V 3 bases and J 4 bases, with 13 bases left between them. The CDR3 spans 15 residues. The CDR3 here is CASSDGGSANQPQHF. CDR3 nucleotide sequence: TGTGCCAGCAGTGATGGCGGCAGCGCTAATCAGCCCCAGCATTTT.

V gene TRBV5-1 combines with J gene TRBJ2-7, with 7 bases lining up with TRBD1. Germline CDR1 and CDR2: SGHRS and YFSETQ. This CDR3 is 13 amino acids long. Losses at the gene ends were 3 bases for V and 3 bases for J; bases not matched to a gene: 3. The CDR3 here is CASSSGQSYEQYF. The CDR3, as DNA: TGCGCCAGCAGCTCGGGACAGAGCTACGAGCAGTACTTC.

CDR3 loop: CASRVTSQFNQPQHF. CDR3 nucleotide sequence: TGTGCCAGCAGAGTTACAAGTCAGTTCAATCAGCCCCAGCATTTT. V is TRBV6-6 and J is TRBJ1-5; the D is unclear. V lost 6 bases to trimming and J lost 3 bases, with 15 bases between them. The CDR3 spans 15 residues. Germline CDR1 and CDR2: MNHNY and SVGAGI (reference sequence).

There are a few counts of this clone. The rearrangement uses TRBV27 and TRBJ1-2, with 11 bases lining up with TRBD1. The CDR3 contains 17 residues. Trimming removed 5 bases from V and 2 bases from J; junction bases left unmatched: 10. The germline V gene has CDR1 MNHEY and CDR2 SMNVEV (reference sequence). In nucleotides, the CDR3 is TGTGCCAGCAGTATGTCCGCCGGGACAGGGGGAAACTATGGCTACACCTTC. This encodes CASSMSAGTGGNYGYTF.

This rearrangement joins TRBV5-4 to TRBJ2-2; 9 nucleotides align to TRBD2. Germline values: CDR1 SGHNT, CDR2 YYREEE (reference sequence). CDR3 size: 15 residues. V gave up 0 bases and J gave up 5 bases; unmatched junction bases: 2. The DNA for the CDR3 is TGTGCCAGCAGCTTGGGGGCGGGGGGGACCGGGGAGCTGTTTTTT. It translates to CASSLGAGGTGELFF.

This rearrangement joins TRBV12-1 to TRBJ1-6; TRBD1 is the table's D call, not checked against the DNA. TRBV12-1 is labeled a pseudogene. This CDR3 contains 17 residues. DNA for the CDR3: TGTGCCAGCAGCTTTTCGTCCAGATCCTCCTATAATTCACCCCTCCACTTT. This sequence encodes CASSFSSRSSYNSPLHF.

The chain employs TRBV5-4 and TRBJ2-2; TRBD1 might be the D (6 bases). This CDR3 spans 15 amino acids. Germline CDR1 SGHNT, CDR2 YYREEE (reference sequence). V lost 0 bases and J lost 4, with 10 bases in between. This chain's CDR3 is CASSLVAGATGELFF. The CDR3 DNA follows: TGTGCCAGCAGCTTGGTAGCAGGGGCCACCGGGGAGCTGTTTTTT.

The rearrangement uses TRBV5-4 and TRBJ1-6; D is ambiguous. The V gene lost 4 bases and the J gene lost 6 bases, with 14 bases spanning the gap. The CDR3 runs 15 residues. Germline CDR1 reads SGHNT; CDR2 reads YYREEE (reference sequence). The CDR3 here is CASSPTGWRNSPLHF. The CDR3 coding sequence is TGTGCCAGCAGCCCTACGGGATGGCGTAATTCACCCCTCCACTTT.

The V call is TRBV7-9, the J call TRBJ1-3; the D is unclear. V was trimmed by 1 base and J by 2 bases, leaving 12 bases between them. CDR3 length equals 16 residues. Per the germline V gene, CDR1 is SEHNR and CDR2 is FQNEAQ (reference sequence). The CDR3 reads CASSLVSGSTGNTIYF. DNA for the CDR3: TGTGCCAGCAGCTTAGTCTCAGGCTCGACTGGAAACACCATATATTTT.

The DNA for the CDR3 is TGTGCCAGCAGCGTAGGGGACAGGATGTACCAAGAGACCCAGTACTTC. The encoded protein is CASSVGDRMYQETQYF. The V and J genes are TRBV9 and TRBJ2-5, with 8 bases matching TRBD1. Germline-derived CDR1 and CDR2 are SGDLS and YYNGEE. Trimming cost V 0 bases and J 0 bases; bases outside gene matches: 4. The CDR3 contains 16 residues.

This clone has just a few counts. The chain uses TRBV7-2 and TRBJ1-6; D uncertain. The CDR3 totals 15 residues. V was cut by 4 bases and J by 8 bases, with 15 bases left in between. Germline loops: CDR1 SGHTA, CDR2 FQGNSA. The CDR3 here is CASSSRAGGDSPLHF. Here the CDR3 DNA reads TGTGCCAGCAGCTCGAGGGCCGGTGGGGATTCACCCCTCCACTTT.

The rearrangement uses TRBV9 and TRBJ2-7, with a weak D call TRBD2 (6 bases). The germline gives CDR1 SGDLS, CDR2 YYNGEE. The CDR3 covers 14 residues. V lost 0 bases, J lost 3 bases, and 10 bases lay in between. CDR3 in DNA: TGTGCCAGCAGCGTAGCTCCTAGCGACTACGAGCAGTACTTC. Amino acids: CASSVAPSDYEQYF.